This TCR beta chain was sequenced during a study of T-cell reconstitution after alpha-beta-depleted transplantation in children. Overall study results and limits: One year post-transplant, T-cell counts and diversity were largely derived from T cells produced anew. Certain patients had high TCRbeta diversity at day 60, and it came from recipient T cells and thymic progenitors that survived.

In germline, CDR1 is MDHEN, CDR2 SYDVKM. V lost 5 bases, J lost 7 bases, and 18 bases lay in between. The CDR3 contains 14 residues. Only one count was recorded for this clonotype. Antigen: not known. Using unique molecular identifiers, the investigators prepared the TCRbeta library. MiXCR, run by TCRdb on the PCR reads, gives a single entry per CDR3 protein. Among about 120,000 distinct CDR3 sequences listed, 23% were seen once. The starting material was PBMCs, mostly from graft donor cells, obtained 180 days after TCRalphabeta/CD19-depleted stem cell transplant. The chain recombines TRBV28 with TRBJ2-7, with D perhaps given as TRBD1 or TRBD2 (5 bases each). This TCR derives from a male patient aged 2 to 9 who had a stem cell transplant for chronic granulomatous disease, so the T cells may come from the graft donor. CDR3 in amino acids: CASSPPGPNLEQYF. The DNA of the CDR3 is TGTGCCAGCAGTCCCCCGGGACCCAATTTGGAGCAGTACTTC.